Detailed here is one T cell receptor (beta chain). Its antigen is not identified. The data were taken from a study of radiotherapy plus CTLA-4 blockade in lung cancer. Study details: Objective responses were documented in around a sixth of patients, with disease control in around 30%.

Sequencing was performed with immunoSEQ multiplex PCR; in TCRdb, only in-frame clones are kept and a portion is missing. The data show tens of thousands of clones, roughly 76% seen once. Those patients who had chemo-refractory metastatic non-small-cell lung cancer were given focal radiation along with CTLA-4 blockade through ipilimumab. Study-wide results and limits: There was expansion of tumor-derived TCR clones in blood after radiotherapy plus ipilimumab.

The CDR3 runs to 12 residues. Trimming removed 1 base at V and 7 bases at J, with 7 bases between. Germline CDR1 and CDR2: SGHTA and FQGNSA. Source: peripheral blood, taken from a patient treated with radiotherapy plus ipilimumab. This TCR was recovered from a human donor with non-small cell lung cancer whose response to radiotherapy plus ipilimumab could not be evaluated. Some clones in this sample may be carry-over from other donors' samples. The V and J genes are TRBV7-2 and TRBJ1-2; unclear D gene. The CDR3 DNA is TGTGCCAGCAGCTTAGAGTCGGGTGGCTACACCTTC. Its translation: CASSLESGGYTF. Combining the CDR3 with reference TRBV7-2 and TRBJ1-2 gives the whole variable domain GAGVSQSPSNKVTEKGKDVELRCDPISGHTALYWYRQSLGQGLEFLIYFQGNSAPDKSGLPSDRFSAERTGGSVSTLTIQRTQQEDSAVYLCASSLESGGYTFGSGTRLTVV.